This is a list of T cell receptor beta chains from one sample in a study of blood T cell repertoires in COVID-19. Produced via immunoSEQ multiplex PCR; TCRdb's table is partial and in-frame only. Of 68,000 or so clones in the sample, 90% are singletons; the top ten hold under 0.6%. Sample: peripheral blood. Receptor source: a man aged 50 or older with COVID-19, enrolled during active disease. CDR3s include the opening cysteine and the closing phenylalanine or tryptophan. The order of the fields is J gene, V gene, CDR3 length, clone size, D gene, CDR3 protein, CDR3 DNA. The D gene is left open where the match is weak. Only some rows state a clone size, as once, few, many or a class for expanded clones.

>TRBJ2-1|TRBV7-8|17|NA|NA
CASSFFVSASSYNEQFF
TGTGCCAGCAGCTTTTTTGTATCCGCGAGCTCCTACAATGAGCAGTTCTTC
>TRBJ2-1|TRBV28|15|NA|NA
CASSSGQRSYNEQFF
TGTGCCAGCAGTTCGGGCCAGCGGAGCTACAATGAGCAGTTCTTC
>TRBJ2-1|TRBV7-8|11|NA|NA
CASSPGLGQFF
TGTGCCAGCAGCCCAGGACTGGGGCAGTTCTTC
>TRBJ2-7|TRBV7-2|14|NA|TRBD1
CASSFRDSTYEQYF
TGTGCCAGCAGCTTTCGGGACAGTACCTACGAGCAGTACTTC
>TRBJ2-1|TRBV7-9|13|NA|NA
CASSVSTAGEQFF
TGTGCCAGCAGCGTATCTACTGCGGGTGAGCAGTTCTTC
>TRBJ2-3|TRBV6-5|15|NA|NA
CASSPWRANPDTQYF
TGTGCCAGCAGTCCATGGCGGGCAAATCCAGATACGCAGTATTTT
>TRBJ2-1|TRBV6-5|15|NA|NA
CASSQQGIPYNEQFF
TGTGCCAGCAGTCAACAGGGCATTCCCTACAATGAGCAGTTCTTC
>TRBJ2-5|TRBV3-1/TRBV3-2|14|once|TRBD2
CASSGTSGEETQYF
TGTGCCAGCAGCGGGACTAGCGGGGAAGAGACCCAGTACTTC
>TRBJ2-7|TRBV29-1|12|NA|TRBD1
CSVIDRVGEQYF
TGCAGCGTCATCGACAGGGTCGGCGAGCAGTACTTC
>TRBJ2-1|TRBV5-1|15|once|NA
CASSLDRSSYNEQFF
TGCGCCAGCAGCTTAGACAGGAGCTCCTACAATGAGCAGTTCTTC
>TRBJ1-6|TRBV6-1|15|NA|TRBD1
CASSEPGQGFRALHF
TGTGCCAGCAGTGAACCGGGACAGGGGTTTAGGGCCCTCCACTTT